This TCR beta chain comes out of a study of blood T cell repertoires in COVID-19. Study summary: The United States, Italy and Spain were the sources of the acute and convalescent COVID-19 samples.

Libraries were prepared by immunoSEQ multiplex PCR; TCRdb keeps only in-frame clonotypes and omits some of them. The sample includes about 73,000 clones, around 83% seen only once; the top ten take roughly 5.4%. Germline values: CDR1 SGHVS, CDR2 FNYEAQ. This CDR3 is built from 20 residues. The ends were cut back, 5 bases at V and 0 bases at J, with 23 bases in the middle. Sequencing was carried out using peripheral blood. J is TRBJ2-6 and V is TRBV7-6; D possibly corresponds to TRBD1 (6 bases). This receptor was identified in a man aged 50 to 60 with active COVID-19. CDR3 DNA: TGTGCCAGCAGCCTCCGATCGACAGGTTTAGCGTCCTCTGGGGCCAACGTCCTGACTTTC. Translated: CASSLRSTGLASSGANVLTF.